The following is a T cell receptor (beta chain) sequence with its context. Its antigen is still unknown. These data are taken from a study of T cells expressing NK-cell markers. Background on the study: Repertoires of TCR beta were obtained from T cells sorted as CD3+CD56+NKG2C+, CD3+CD56+NKG2C- and CD3+CD56-NKG2C+.

Germline V CDR1 and CDR2: MNHEY, SVGAGI. This CDR3 contains 15 residues. In generating TCR beta cDNA, 5'RACE template switching with UMIs was used. TCRdb reprocessed the 5' RACE reads and stores each CDR3 protein as one record, lacking DNA. This repertoire includes over 150,000 distinct CDR3 sequences. General study points: HCMV specificity was not established for the expanded NKG2C+ T cell clones. The same clonotypes also predominated in the CD3+CD56-NKG2C+ fraction of a handful of donors.

The rearrangement uses TRBV6-5 and TRBJ2-7; as DNA is missing, the TRBD1 call by TCRdb cannot be tested. This TCR was recovered from a woman aged 50 to 60 in good health. Sample: blood T cells: a sorted CD56 or NKG2C T cell subset, CD4+ or CD8+ T cells, or bulk PBMC T cells (not recorded which). The chain's CDR3 is CASSYSGDRGGEQYF.